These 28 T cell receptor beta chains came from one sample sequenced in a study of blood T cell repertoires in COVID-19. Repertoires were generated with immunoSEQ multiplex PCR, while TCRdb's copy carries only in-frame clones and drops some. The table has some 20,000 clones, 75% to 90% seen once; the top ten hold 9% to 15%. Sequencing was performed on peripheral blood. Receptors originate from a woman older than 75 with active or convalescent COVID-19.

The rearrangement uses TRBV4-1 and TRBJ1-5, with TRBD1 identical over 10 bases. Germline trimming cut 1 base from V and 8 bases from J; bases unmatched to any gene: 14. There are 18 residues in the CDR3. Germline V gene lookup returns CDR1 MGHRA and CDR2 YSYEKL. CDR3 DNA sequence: TGCGCCAGCAGCCAAGGGGGCACTCTCGGGGACAGGGGTAAGCCCCAGCATTTT. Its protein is CASSQGGTLGDRGKPQHF.

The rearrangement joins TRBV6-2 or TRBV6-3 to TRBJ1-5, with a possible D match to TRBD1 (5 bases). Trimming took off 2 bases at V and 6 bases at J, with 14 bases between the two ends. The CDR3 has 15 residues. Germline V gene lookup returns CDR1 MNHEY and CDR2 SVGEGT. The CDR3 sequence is CASSYRQNAAQPQHF. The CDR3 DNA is TGTGCCAGCAGTTACCGACAGAATGCTGCTCAGCCCCAGCATTTT.

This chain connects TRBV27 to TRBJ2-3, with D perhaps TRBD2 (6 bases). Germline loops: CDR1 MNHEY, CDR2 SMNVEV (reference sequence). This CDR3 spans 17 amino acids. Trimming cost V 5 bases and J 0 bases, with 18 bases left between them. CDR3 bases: TGTGCCAGCAGTCGGAGGGGAGCGATCCCTAGCACAGATACGCAGTATTTT. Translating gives CASSRRGAIPSTDTQYF.

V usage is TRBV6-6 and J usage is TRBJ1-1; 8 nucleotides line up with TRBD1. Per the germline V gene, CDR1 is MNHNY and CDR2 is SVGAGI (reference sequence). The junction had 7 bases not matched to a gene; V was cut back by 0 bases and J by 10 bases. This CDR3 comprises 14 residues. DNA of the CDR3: TGTGCCAGCAGTTACTCGGCAGGGGGCGAGGTAGCTTTCTTT. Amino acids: CASSYSAGGEVAFF.

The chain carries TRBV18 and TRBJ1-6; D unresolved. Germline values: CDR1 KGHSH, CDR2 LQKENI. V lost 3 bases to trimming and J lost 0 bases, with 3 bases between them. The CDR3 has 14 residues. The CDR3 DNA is TGTGCCAGCTCACCGAGCTCCTATAATTCACCCCTCCACTTT. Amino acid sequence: CASSPSSYNSPLHF.

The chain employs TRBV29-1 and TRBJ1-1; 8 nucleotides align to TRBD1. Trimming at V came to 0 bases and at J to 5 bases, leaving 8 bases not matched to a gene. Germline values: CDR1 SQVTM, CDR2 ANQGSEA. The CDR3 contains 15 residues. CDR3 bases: TGCAGCGTTGAAGAACCCGGACAGGGTAGAACTGAAGCTTTCTTT. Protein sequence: CSVEEPGQGRTEAFF.

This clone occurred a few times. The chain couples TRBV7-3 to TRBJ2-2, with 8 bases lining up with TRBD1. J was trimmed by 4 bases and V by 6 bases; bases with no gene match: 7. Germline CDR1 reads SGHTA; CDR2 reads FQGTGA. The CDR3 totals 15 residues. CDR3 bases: TGTGCCAGCAGAGCAGGGGGCGAGGGCACCGGGGAGCTGTTTTTT. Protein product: CASRAGGEGTGELFF.

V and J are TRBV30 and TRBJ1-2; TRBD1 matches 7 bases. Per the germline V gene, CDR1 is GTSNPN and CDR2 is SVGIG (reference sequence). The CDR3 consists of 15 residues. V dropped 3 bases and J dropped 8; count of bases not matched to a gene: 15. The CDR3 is CAWRETSTGRWGYTF. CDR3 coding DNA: TGTGCCTGGAGGGAAACTTCGACAGGGCGGTGGGGCTACACCTTC. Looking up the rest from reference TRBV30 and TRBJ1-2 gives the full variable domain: SQTIHQWPATLVQPVGSPLSLECTVEGTSNPNLYWYRQAAGRGLQLLFYSVGIGQISSEVPQNLSASRPQDRQFILSSKKLLLSDSGFYLCAWRETSTGRWGYTFGSGTRLTVV.

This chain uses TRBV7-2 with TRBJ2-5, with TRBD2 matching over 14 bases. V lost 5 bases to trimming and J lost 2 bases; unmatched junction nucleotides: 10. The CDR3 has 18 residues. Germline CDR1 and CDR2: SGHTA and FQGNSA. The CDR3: CASSKSGTSGRRQETQYF. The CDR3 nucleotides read TGTGCCAGCAGCAAATCCGGGACTAGCGGGAGAAGGCAAGAGACCCAGTACTTC.

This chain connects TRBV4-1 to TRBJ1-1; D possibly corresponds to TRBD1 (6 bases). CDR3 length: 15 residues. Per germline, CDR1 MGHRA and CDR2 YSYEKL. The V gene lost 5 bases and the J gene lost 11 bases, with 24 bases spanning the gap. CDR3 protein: CASSSYRGDMVRAFF. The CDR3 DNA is TGCGCCAGCAGCTCATACCGAGGGGACATGGTGCGGGCTTTCTTT.

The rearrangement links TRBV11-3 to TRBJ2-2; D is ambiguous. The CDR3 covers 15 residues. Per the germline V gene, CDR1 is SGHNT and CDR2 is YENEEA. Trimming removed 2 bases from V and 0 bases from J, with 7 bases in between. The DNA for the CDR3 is TGTGCCAGCAGCTTAACTGGTACGAACACCGGGGAGCTGTTTTTT. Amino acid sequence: CASSLTGTNTGELFF.

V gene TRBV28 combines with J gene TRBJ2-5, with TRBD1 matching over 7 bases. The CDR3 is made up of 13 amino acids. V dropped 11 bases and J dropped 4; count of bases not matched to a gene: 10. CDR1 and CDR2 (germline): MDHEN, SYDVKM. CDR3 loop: CAGGDRVGETQYF. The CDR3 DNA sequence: TGTGCCGGGGGTGACAGGGTTGGAGAGACCCAGTACTTC.

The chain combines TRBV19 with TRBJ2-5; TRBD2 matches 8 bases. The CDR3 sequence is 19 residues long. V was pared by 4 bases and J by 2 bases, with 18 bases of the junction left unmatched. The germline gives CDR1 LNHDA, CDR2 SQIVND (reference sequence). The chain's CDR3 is CASSTDWAGPGGTQETQYF. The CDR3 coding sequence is TGTGCCAGTAGTACCGATTGGGCGGGCCCGGGGGGGACGCAAGAGACCCAGTACTTC.

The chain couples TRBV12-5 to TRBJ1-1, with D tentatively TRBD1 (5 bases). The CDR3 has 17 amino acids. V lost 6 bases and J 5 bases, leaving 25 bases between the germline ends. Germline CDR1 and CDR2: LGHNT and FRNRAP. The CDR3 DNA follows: TGTGCTAGTGGCTATCTCCAACACGGGGGGTGGTATACTGAAGCTTTCTTT. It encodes CASGYLQHGGWYTEAFF.

CDR3 nucleotides: TGTGCCAGCAGTCCACTAGCGGTTGAGCAGTTCTTC. This gives the protein CASSPLAVEQFF. V is TRBV6-2 or TRBV6-3 and J is TRBJ2-1; 8 nucleotides agree with TRBD2. Per germline, CDR1 MNHEY and CDR2 SVGEGT. V trimming: 5 bases; J trimming: 9 bases; junction bases outside the gene matches: 3. The CDR3 extends over 12 amino acids.

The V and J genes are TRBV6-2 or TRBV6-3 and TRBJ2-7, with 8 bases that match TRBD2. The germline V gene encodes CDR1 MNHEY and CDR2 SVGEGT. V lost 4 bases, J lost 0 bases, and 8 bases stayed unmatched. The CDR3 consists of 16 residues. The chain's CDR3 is CASSSSGGPNSYEQYF. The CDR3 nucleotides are TGTGCCAGCAGTTCCAGCGGGGGCCCAAACTCCTACGAGCAGTACTTC.

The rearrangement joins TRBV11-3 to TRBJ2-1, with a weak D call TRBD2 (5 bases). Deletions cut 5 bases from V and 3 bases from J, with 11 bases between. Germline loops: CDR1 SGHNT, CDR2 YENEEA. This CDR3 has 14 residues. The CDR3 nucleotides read TGTGCCAGCAGCGCCGCTCGGGGCTACAATGAGCAGTTCTTC. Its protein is CASSAARGYNEQFF.

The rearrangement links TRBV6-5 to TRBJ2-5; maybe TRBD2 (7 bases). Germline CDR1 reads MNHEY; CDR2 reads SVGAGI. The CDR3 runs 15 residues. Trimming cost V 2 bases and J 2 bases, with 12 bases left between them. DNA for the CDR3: TGTGCCAGCAGTTACGCGGGGGCAGATCAAGAGACCCAGTACTTC. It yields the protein CASSYAGADQETQYF.

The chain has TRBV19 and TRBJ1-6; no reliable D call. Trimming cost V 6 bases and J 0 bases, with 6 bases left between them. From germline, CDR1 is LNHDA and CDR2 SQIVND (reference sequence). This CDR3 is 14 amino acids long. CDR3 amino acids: CASRESSYNSPLHF. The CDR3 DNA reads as TGTGCCAGTAGAGAGAGCTCCTATAATTCACCCCTCCACTTT.

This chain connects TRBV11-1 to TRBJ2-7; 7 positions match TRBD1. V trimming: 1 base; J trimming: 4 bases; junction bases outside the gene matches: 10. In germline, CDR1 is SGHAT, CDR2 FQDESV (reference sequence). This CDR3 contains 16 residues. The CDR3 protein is CASSLVQRGLGYEQYF. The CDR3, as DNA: TGTGCCAGCAGCTTAGTCCAAAGGGGGCTTGGTTACGAGCAGTACTTC.

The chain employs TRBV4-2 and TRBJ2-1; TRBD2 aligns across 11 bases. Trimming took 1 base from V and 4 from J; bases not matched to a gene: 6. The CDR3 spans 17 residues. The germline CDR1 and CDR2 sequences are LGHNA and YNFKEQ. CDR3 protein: CASSQVVGTSGYNEQFF. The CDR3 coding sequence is TGTGCCAGCAGCCAAGTTGTAGGGACTAGCGGATACAATGAGCAGTTCTTC.

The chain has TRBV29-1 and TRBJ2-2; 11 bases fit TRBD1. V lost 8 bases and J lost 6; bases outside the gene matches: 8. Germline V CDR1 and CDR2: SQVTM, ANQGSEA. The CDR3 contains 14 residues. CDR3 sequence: CSTWDRGSPGELFF. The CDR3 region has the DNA TGCAGCACCTGGGACAGGGGGAGTCCCGGGGAGCTGTTTTTT.

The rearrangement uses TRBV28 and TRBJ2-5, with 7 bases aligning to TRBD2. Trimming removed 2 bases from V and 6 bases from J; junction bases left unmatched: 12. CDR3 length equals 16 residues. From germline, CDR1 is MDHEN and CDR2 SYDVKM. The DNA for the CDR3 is TGTGCCAGCAGTTTAAGGCTAGCGGTTGGTCTCCAGACCCAGTACTTC. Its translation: CASSLRLAVGLQTQYF.

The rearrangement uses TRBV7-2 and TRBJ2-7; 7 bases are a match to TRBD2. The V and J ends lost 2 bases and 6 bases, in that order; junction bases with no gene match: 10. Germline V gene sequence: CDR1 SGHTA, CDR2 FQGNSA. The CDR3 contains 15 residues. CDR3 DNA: TGTGCCAGCAGCTTATTGGCGGGAGAACGGGGCGAGCAGTACTTC. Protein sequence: CASSLLAGERGEQYF.

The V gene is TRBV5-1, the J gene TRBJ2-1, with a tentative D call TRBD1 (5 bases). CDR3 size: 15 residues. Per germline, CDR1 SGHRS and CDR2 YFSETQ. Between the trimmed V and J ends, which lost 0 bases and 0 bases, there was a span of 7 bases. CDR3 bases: TGCGCCAGCAGCTTGGAAAGGGGCTCCTACAATGAGCAGTTCTTC. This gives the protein CASSLERGSYNEQFF.

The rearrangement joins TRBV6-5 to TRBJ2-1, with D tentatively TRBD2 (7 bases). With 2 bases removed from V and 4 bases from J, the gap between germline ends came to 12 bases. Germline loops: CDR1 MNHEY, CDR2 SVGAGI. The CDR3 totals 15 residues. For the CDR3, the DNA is TGTGCCAGCAGTTACCATGCGGGGGCTTACAATGAGCAGTTCTTC. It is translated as CASSYHAGAYNEQFF.

The CDR3 DNA reads TGTGCCAGCAGTGGGGGACAAGCAGGAGCAGATACGCAGTATTTT. Translating it yields CASSGGQAGADTQYF. The chain recombines TRBV2 with TRBJ2-3; a weak D match, TRBD1 (6 bases). Trimming left V 4 bases short and J 4 bases short, with 15 bases between. In germline, CDR1 is SNHLY, CDR2 FYNNEI. The CDR3 loop spans 15 amino acids.

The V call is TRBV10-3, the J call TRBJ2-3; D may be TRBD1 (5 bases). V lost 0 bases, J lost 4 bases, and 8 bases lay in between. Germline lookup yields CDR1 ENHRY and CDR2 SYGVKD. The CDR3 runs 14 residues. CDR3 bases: TGTGCCATCAGTGAGTCGGGCAGGGCAGATACGCAGTATTTT. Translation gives CAISESGRADTQYF.